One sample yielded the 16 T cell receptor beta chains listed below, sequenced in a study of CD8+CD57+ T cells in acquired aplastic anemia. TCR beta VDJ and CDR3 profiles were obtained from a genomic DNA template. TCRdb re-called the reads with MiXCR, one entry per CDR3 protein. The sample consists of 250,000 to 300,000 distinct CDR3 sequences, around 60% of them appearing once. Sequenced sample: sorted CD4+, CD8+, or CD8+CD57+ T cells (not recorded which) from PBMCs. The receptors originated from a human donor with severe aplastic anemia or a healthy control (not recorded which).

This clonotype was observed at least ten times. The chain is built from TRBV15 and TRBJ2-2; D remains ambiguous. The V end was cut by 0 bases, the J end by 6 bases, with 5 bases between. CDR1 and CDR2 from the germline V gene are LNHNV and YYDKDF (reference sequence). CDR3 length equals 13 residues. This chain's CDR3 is CATSRDTAGELFF. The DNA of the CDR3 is TGTGCCACCAGCAGAGATACAGCCGGGGAGCTGTTTTTT.

The DNA of the CDR3 is TGTGCCAGCAGCGCAATGACAGGCACGAACACTGAAGCTTTCTTT. Protein sequence: CASSAMTGTNTEAFF. The rearrangement uses TRBV9 and TRBJ1-1; D possibly corresponds to TRBD1 (6 bases). The V end was cut by 3 bases, the J end by 1 base, with 13 bases between. The CDR3 is 15 amino acids. CDR1 is SGDLS, CDR2 YYNGEE, per germline.

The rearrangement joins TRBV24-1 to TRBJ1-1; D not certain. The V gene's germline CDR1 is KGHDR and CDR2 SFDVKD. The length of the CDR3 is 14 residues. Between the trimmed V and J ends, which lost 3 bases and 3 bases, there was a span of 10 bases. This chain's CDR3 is CATSDRNSDTEAFF. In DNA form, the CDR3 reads TGTGCCACCAGTGATCGCAATTCGGACACTGAAGCTTTCTTT.

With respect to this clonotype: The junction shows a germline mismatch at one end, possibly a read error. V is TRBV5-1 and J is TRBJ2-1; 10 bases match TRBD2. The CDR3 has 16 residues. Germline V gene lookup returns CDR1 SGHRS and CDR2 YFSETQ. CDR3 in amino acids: CASTLGASGGFDEQFF. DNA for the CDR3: TGTGCCAGCACCCTGGGGGCTAGCGGGGGATTCGACGAGCAGTTCTTC. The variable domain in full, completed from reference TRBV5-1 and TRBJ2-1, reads KAGVTQTPRYLIKTRGQQVTLSCSPISGHRSVSWYQQTPGQGLQFLFEYFSETQRNKGNFPGRFSGRQFSNSRSEMNVSTLELGDSALYLCASTLGASGGFDEQFFGPGTRLTVL.

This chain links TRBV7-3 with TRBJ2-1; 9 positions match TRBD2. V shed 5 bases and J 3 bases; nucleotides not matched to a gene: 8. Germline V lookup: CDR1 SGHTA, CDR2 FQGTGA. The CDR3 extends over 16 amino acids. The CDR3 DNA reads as TGTGCCAGCAGCCCCCAGACTAGCGGCATCTACAATGAGCAGTTCTTC. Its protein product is CASSPQTSGIYNEQFF.

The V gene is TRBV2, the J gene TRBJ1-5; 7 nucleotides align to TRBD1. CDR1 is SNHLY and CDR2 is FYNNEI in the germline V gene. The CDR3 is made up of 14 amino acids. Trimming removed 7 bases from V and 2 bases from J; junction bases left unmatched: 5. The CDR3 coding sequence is TGTGCCAGCATTGGGACAGTAGGCAATCAGCCCCAGCATTTT. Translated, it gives CASIGTVGNQPQHF.

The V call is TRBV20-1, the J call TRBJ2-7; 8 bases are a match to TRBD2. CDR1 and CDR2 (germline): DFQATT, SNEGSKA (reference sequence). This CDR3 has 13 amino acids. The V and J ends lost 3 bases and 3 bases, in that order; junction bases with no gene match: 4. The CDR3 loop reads CSASGRVVYEQYF. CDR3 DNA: TGCAGTGCTAGCGGGAGGGTAGTCTACGAGCAGTACTTC.

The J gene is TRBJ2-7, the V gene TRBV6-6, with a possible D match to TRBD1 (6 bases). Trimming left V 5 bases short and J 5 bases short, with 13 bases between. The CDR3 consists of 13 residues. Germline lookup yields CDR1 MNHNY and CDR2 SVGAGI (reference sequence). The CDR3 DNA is TGTGCCAGCAGTCAATGGGGGCTGGACGAGCAGTACTTC. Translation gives CASSQWGLDEQYF.

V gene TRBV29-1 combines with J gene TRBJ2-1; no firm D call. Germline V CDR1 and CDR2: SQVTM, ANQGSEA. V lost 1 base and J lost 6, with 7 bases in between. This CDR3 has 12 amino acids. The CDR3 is CSVEGVVNEQFF. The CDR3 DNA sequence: TGCAGCGTTGAAGGGGTCGTCAATGAGCAGTTCTTC.

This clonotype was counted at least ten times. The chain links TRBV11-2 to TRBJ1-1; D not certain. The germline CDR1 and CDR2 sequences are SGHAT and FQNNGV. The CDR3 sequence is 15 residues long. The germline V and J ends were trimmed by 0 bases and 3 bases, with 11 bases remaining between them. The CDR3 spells CASSLETYADTEAFF. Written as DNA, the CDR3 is TGTGCCAGCAGCTTAGAAACGTACGCGGACACTGAAGCTTTCTTT.

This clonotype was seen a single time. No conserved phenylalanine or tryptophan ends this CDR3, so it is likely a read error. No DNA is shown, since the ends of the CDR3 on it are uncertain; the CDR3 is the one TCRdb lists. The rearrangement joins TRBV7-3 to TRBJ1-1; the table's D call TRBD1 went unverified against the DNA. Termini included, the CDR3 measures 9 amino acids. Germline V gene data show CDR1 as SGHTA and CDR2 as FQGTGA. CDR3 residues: CASSLRTGG.

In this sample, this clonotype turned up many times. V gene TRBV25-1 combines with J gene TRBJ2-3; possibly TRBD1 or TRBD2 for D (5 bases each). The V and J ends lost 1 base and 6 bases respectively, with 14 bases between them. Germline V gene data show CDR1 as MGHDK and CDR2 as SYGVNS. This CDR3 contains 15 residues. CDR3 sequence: CASSESGRSGDTQYF. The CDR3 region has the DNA TGTGCCAGCAGTGAATCGGGACGGTCGGGGGATACGCAGTATTTT.

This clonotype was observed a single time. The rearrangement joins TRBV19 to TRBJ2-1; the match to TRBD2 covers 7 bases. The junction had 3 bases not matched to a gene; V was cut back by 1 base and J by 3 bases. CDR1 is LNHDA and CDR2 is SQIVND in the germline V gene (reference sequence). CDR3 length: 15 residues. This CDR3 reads CASSIGAGVYNEQFF. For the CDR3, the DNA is TGTGCCAGTAGTATAGGTGCGGGGGTCTACAATGAGCAGTTCTTC.

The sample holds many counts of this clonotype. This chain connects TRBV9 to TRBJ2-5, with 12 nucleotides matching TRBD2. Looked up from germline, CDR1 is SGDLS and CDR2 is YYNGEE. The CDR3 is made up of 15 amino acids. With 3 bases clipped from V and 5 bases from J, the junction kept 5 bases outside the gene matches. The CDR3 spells CASSETSGGGETQYF. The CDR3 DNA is TGTGCCAGCAGCGAGACTAGCGGGGGTGGGGAGACCCAGTACTTC.

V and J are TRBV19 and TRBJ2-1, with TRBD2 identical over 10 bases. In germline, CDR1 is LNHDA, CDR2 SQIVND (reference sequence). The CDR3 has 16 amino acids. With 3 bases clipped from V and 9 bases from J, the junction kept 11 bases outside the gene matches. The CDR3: CASSMGLAGGGAEQFF. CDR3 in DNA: TGTGCCAGTAGTATGGGCTTAGCGGGGGGCGGGGCTGAGCAGTTCTTC.

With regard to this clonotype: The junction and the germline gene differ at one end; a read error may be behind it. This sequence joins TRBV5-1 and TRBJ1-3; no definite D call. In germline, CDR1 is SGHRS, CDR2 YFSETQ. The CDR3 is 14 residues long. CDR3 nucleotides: TGCGCCGGCAGCTTGTTGAGCTCTGGAAACACCATATGTTTT. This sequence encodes CAGSLLSSGNTICF.